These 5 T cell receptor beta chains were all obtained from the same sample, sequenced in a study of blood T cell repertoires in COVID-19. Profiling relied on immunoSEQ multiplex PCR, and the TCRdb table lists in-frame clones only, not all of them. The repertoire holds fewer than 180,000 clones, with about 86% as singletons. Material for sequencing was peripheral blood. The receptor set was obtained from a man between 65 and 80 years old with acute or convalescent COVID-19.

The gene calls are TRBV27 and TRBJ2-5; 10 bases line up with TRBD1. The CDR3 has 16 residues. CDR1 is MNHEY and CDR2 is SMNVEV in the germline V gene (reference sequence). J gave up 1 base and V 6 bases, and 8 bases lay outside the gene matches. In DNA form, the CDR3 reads TGTGCCAGCAGCCCCCCGGGACAGGGGTCCCAAGAGACCCAGTACTTC. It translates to CASSPPGQGSQETQYF.

CDR3 in DNA: TGTGCTAGTGCCTTCGGACAGGGGACAGATACGCAGTATTTT. Residues: CASAFGQGTDTQYF. This sequence joins TRBV12-5 and TRBJ2-3; 9 bases agree with TRBD1. The CDR3 is 14 amino acids. V lost 7 bases to trimming and J lost 3 bases; unmatched junction nucleotides: 5. Germline V gene lookup returns CDR1 LGHNT and CDR2 FRNRAP.

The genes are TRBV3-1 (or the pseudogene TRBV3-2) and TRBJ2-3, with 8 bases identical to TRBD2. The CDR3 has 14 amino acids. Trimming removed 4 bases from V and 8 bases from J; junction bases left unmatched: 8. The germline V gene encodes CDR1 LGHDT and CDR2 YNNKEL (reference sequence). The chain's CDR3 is CASSPSAGAATQYF. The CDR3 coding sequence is TGTGCCAGCAGCCCTTCAGCGGGAGCAGCTACGCAGTATTTT.

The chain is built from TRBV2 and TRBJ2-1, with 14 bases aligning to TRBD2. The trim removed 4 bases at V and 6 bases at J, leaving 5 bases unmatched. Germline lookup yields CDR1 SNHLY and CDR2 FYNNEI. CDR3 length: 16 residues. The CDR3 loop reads CASSVGLAGGLNEQFF. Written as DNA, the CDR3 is TGTGCCAGCAGTGTCGGACTAGCGGGAGGCCTCAATGAGCAGTTCTTC.

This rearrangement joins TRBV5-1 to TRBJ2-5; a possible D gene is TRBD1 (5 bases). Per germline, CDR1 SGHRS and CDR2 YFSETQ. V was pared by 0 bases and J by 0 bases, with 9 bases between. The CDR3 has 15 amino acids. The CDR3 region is CASSLVTGDQETQYF. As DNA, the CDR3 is TGCGCCAGCAGCTTGGTTACAGGCGACCAAGAGACCCAGTACTTC.